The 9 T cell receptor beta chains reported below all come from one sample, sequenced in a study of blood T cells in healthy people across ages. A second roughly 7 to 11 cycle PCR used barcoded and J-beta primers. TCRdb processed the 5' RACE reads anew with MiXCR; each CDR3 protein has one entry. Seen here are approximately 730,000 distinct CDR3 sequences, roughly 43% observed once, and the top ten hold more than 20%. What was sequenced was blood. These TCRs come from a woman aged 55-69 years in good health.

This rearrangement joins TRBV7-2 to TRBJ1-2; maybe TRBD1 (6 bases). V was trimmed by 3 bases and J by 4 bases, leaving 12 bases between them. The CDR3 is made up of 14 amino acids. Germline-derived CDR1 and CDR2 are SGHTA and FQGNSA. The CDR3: CASSFDRPLYGYTF. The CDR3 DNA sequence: TGTGCCAGCAGCTTTGACAGGCCTCTCTATGGCTACACCTTC.

CDR3 loop: CASSLSSSAQQFF. The CDR3 coding sequence is TGTGCCAGCAGTTTATCATCCTCGGCACAGCAGTTCTTC. The rearrangement uses TRBV27 and TRBJ2-1; D gene uncertain. Germline CDR1 MNHEY, CDR2 SMNVEV (reference sequence). CDR3 length: 13 amino acids. V was cut by 0 bases and J by 11 bases, with 11 bases left in between.

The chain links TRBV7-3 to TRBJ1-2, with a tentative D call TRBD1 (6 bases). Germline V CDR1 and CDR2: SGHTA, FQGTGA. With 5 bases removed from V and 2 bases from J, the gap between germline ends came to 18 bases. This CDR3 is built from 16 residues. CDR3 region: CASSPRGSPQNYGYTF. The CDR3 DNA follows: TGTGCCAGCAGCCCCAGGGGTAGTCCCCAGAACTATGGCTACACCTTC.

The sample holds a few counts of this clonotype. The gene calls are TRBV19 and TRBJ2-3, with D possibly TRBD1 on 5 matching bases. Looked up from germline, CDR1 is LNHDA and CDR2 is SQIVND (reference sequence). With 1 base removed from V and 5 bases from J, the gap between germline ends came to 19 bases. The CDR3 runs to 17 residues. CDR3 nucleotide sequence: TGTGCCAGTAGTATAGGTATGCCCAGGGCGAAGAGAGATACGCAGTATTTT. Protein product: CASSIGMPRAKRDTQYF.

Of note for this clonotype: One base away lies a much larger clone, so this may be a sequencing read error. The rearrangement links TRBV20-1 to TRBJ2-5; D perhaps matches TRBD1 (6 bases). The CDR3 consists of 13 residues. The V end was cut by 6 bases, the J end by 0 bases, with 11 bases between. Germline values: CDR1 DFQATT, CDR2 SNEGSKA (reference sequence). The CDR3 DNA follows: TGCAGTGCCGATAGGGGGTACCAAGAGACCCAGTACTTC. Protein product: CSADRGYQETQYF.

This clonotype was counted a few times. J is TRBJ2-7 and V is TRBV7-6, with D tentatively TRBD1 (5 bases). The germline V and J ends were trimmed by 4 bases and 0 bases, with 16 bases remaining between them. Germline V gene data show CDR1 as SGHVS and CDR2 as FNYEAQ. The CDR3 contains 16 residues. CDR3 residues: CASSSFPQTASYEQYF. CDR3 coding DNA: TGTGCCAGCAGCTCATTCCCTCAGACAGCCTCCTACGAGCAGTACTTC.

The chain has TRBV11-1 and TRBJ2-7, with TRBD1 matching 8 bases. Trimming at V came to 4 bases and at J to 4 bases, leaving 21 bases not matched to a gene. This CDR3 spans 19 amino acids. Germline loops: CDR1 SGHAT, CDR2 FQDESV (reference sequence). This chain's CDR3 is CASSSNPVDRGGRRYEQYF. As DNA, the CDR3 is TGTGCCAGCAGCTCAAACCCCGTCGACAGGGGCGGAAGACGGTACGAGCAGTACTTC.

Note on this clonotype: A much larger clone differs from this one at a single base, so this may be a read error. The CDR3 DNA reads TGTGCCAGCAGTCGACCGGGGTCCTCCTACAAGCAGTACTTC. It is translated as CASSRPGSSYKQYF. The chain couples TRBV7-9 to TRBJ2-5; maybe TRBD2 (5 bases). V was shortened by 6 bases and J by 11 bases, with 22 bases between the two germline ends. CDR3 length equals 14 residues. Germline CDR1 and CDR2: SEHNR and FQNEAQ (reference sequence). Based on the CDR3 plus reference TRBV7-9 and TRBJ2-5, the full variable domain is DTGVSQNPRHKITKRGQNVTFRCDPISEHNRLYWYRQTLGQGPEFLTYFQNEAQLEKSRLLSDRFSAERPKGSFSTLEIQRTEQGDSAMYLCASSRPGSSYKQYFGPGTRLLVL.

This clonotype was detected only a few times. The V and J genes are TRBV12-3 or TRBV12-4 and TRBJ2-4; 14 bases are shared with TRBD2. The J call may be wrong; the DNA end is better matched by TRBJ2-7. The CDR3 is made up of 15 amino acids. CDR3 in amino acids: CASSRLAGGFYEQYF. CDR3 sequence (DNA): TGTGCCAGCAGTCGACTAGCGGGAGGGTTTTACGAGCAGTACTTC.